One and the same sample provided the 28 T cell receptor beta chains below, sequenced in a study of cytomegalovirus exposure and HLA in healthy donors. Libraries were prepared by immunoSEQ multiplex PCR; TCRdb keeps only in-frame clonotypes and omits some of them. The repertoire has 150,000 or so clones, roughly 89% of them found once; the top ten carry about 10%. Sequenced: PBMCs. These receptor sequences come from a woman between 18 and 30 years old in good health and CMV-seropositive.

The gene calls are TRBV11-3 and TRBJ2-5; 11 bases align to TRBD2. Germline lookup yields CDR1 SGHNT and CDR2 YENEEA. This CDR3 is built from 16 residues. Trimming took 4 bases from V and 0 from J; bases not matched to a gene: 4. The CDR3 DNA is TGTGCCAGCAGCTATAGACTAGCGGGGAACCAAGAGACCCAGTACTTC. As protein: CASSYRLAGNQETQYF.

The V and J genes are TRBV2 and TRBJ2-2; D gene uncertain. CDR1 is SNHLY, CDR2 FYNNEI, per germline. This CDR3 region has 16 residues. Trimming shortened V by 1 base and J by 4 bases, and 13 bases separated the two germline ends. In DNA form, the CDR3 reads TGTGCCAGCAGTGAAGGGGCCGCCCGTAGCACCGGGGAGCTGTTTTTT. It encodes CASSEGAARSTGELFF.

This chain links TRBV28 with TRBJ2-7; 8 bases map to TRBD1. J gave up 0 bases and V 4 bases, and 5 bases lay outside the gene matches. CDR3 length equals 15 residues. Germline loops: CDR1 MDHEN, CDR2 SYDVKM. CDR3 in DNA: TGTGCCAGCAGTTCGTACGGGACAGGCTCCTACGAGCAGTACTTC. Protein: CASSSYGTGSYEQYF.

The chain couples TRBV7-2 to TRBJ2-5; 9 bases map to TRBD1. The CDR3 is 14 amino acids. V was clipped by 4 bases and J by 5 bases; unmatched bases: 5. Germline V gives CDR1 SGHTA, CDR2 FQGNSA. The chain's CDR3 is CASSYPTGGETQYF. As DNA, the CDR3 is TGTGCCAGCAGCTACCCGACAGGGGGTGAGACCCAGTACTTC.

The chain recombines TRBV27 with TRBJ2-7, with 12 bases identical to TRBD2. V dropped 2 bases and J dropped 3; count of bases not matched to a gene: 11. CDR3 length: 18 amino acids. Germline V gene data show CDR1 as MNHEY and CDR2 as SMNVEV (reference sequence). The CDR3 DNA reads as TGTGCCAGCAGTTTACGGGAAGCGACTAGCGGGGGTGACTACGAGCAGTACTTC. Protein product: CASSLREATSGGDYEQYF.

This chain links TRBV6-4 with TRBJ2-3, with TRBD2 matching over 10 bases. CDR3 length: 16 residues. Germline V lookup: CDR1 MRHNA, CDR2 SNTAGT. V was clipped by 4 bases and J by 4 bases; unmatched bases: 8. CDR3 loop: CASSVTPAGGADTQYF. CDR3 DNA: TGTGCCAGCAGTGTCACCCCAGCGGGGGGGGCAGATACGCAGTATTTT.

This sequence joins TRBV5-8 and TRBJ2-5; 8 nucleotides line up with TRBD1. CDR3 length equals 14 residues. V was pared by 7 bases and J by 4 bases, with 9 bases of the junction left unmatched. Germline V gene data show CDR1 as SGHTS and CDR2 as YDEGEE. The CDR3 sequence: CASGTTGAGETQYF. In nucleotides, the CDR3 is TGTGCCAGCGGGACGACAGGGGCGGGAGAGACCCAGTACTTC.

CDR3 residues: CASSPGTSGDGETQYF. The CDR3, as DNA: TGTGCCAGCAGCCCTGGGACTAGCGGGGATGGGGAGACCCAGTACTTC. J is TRBJ2-5 and V is TRBV7-9; 13 nucleotides line up with TRBD2. This CDR3 region has 16 residues. V lost 5 bases, J lost 5 bases, and 8 bases stayed unmatched. Per the germline V gene, CDR1 is SEHNR and CDR2 is FQNEAQ (reference sequence).

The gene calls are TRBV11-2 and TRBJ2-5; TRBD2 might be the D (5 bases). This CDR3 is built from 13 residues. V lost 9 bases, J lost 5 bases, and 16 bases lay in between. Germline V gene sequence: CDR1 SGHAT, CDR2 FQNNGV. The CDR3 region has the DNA TGTGCCAGTAACGTTTTCCCGGGGGAGACCCAGTACTTC. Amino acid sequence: CASNVFPGETQYF. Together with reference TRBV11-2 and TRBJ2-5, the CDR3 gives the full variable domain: EAGVAQSPRYKIIEKRQSVAFWCNPISGHATLYWYQQILGQGPKLLIQFQNNGVVDDSQLPKDRFSAERLKGVDSTLKIQPAKLEDSAVYLCASNVFPGETQYFGPGTRLLVL.

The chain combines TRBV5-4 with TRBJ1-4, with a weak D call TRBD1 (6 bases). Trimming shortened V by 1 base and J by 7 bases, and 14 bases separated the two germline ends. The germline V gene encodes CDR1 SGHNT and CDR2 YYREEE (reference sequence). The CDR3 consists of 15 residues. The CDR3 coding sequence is TGTGCCAGCAGCTTGAGAGGGGGGGGTGGTGAAAAACTGTTTTTT. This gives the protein CASSLRGGGGEKLFF.

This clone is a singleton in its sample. This chain's CDR3 is CASSLFAVGTGDNEQFF. The CDR3 DNA follows: TGCGCCAGCAGCTTGTTCGCCGTTGGGACAGGGGACAATGAGCAGTTCTTC. The chain joins TRBV5-1 to TRBJ2-1; TRBD1 matches 10 bases. Germline trimming cut 1 base from V and 5 bases from J; bases unmatched to any gene: 9. This CDR3 comprises 17 residues. CDR1 is SGHRS and CDR2 is YFSETQ in the germline V gene.

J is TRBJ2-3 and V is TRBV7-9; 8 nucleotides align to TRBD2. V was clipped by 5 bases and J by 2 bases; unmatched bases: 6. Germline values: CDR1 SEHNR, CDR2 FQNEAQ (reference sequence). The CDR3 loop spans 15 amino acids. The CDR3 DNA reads TGTGCCAGCAGCCTAACCGGACTAGCCACAGATACGCAGTATTTT. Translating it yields CASSLTGLATDTQYF.

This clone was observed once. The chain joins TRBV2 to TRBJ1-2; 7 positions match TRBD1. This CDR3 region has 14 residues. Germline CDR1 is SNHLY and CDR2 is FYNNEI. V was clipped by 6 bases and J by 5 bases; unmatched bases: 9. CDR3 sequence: CASRAGDRRYGYTF. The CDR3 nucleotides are TGTGCCAGCAGAGCCGGGGACAGACGATATGGCTACACCTTC.

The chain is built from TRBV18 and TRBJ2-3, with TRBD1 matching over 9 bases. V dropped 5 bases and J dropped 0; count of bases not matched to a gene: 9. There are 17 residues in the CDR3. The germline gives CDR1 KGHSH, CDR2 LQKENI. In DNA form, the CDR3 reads TGTGCCAGCTCATCAACCTGGACAGGGGTGAGCACAGATACGCAGTATTTT. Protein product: CASSSTWTGVSTDTQYF.

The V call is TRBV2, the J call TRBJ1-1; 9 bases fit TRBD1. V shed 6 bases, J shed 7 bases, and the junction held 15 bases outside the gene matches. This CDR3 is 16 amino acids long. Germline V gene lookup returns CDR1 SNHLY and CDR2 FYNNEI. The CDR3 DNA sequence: TGTGCCAGCAGCCGTAGACCCGGACAGGGGACTCGTGAAGCTTTCTTT. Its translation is CASSRRPGQGTREAFF.

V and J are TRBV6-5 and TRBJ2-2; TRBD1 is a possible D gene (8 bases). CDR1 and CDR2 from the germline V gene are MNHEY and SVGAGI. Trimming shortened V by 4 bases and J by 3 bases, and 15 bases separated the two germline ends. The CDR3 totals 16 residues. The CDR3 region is CASSSQGAGDTGELFF. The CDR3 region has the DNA TGTGCCAGCAGTTCTCAGGGGGCGGGGGACACCGGGGAGCTGTTTTTT.

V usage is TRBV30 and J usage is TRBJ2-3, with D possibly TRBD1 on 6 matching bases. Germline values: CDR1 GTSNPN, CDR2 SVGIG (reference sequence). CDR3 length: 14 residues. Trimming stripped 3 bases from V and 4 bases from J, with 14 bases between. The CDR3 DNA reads TGTGCCTGGAGGGAACAGGGTCCGCCAGATACGCAGTATTTT. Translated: CAWREQGPPDTQYF.

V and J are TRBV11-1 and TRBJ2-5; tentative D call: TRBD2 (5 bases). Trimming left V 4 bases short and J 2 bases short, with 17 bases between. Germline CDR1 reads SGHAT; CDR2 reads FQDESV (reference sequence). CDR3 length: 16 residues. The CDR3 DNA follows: TGTGCCAGCAGCTCAGTTAGCAGGACTTATCAAGAGACCCAGTACTTC. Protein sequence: CASSSVSRTYQETQYF.

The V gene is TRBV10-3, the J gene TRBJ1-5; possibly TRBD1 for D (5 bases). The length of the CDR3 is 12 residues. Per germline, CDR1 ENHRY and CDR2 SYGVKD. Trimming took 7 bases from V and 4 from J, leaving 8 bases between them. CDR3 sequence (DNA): TGTGCCATCACCTCAGGGAATCAGCCCCAGCATTTT. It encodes CAITSGNQPQHF.

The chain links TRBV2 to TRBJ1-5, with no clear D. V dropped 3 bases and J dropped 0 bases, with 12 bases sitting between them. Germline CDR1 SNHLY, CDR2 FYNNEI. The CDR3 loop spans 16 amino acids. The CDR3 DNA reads TGTGCCAGCAGTGATTTACAGAGATATAGCAATCAGCCCCAGCATTTT. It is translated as CASSDLQRYSNQPQHF.

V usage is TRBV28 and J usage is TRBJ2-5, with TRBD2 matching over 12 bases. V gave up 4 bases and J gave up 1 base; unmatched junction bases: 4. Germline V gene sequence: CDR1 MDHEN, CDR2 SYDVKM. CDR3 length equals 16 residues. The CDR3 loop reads CASSSPGLAGQETQYF. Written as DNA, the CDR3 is TGTGCCAGCAGTTCTCCGGGACTAGCGGGCCAAGAGACCCAGTACTTC.

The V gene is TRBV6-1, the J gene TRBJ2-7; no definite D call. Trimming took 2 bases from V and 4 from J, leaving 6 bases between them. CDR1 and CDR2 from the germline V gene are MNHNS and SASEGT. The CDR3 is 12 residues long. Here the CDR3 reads CASSESRYEQYF. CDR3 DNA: TGTGCCAGCAGTGAATCTAGGTACGAGCAGTACTTC.

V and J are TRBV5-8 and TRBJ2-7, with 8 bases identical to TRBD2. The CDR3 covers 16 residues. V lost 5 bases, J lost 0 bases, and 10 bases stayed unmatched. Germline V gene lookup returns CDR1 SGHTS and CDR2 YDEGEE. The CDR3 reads CASRPRGGGFSYEQYF. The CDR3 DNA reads TGTGCCAGCAGACCCCGTGGCGGGGGGTTCTCCTACGAGCAGTACTTC.

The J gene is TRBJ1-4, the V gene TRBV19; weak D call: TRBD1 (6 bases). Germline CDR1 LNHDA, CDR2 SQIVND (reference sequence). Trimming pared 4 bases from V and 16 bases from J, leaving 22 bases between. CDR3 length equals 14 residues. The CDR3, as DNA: TGTGCCAGTAGTACAACCGGACAGCGAATCCTAAGGTTTTTT. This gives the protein CASSTTGQRILRFF.

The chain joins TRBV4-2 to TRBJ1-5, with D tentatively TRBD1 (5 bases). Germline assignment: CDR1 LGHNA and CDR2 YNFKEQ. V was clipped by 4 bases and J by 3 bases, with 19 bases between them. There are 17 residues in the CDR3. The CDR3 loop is CASSLNLPSGSNQPQHF. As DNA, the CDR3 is TGTGCCAGCAGCCTGAACCTCCCCTCAGGGTCCAATCAGCCCCAGCATTTT.

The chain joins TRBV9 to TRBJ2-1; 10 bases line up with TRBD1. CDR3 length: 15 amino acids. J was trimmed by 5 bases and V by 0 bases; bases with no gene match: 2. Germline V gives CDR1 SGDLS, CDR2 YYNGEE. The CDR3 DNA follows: TGTGCCAGCAGCGTAGGACAGGGGGCCCACAATGAGCAGTTCTTC. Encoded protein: CASSVGQGAHNEQFF.

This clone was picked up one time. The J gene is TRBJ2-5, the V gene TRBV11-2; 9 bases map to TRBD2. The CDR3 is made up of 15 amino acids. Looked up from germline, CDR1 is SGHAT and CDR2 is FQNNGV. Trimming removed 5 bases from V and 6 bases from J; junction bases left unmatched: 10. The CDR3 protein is CASSVSGGKEKTQYF. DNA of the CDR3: TGTGCCAGCAGCGTTAGCGGGGGAAAGGAAAAGACCCAGTACTTC.

The CDR3 spells CASSYGGRDGYTF. The CDR3 coding sequence is TGTGCCAGCAGCTACGGGGGGCGGGATGGCTACACCTTC. The V call is TRBV7-2, the J call TRBJ1-2; D may be TRBD1 (6 bases). The V and J ends lost 4 bases and 6 bases respectively, with 12 bases between them. The CDR3 spans 13 residues. Per germline, CDR1 SGHTA and CDR2 FQGNSA.